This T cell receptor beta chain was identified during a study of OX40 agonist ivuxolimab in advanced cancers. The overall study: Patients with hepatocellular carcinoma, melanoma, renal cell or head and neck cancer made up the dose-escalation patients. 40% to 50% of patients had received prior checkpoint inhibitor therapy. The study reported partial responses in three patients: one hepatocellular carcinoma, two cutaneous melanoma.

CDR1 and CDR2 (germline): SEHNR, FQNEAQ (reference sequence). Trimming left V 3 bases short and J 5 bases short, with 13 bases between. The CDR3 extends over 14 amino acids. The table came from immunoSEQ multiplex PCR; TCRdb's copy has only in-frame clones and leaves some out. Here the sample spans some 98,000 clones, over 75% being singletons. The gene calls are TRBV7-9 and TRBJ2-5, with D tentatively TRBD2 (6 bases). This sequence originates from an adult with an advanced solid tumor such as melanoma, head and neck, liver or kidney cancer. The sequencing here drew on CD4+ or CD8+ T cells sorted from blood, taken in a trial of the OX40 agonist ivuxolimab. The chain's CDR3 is CASSLGRGEETQYF. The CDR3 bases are TGTGCCAGCAGCTTGGGGCGGGGTGAGGAGACCCAGTACTTC.